This TCR beta chain was retrieved from a study of T cells in Graves' hyperthyroidism and ophthalmopathy. This clonotype was seen ten or more times. Researchers amplified the TCR beta CDR3 regions from RNA transcripts. In the first-round RT-PCR of the TCR CDR3, the HTBI primer set was used. TCRdb reprocessed the multiplex PCR reads via MiXCR and lists one record per CDR3 protein. The sample yields some 350,000 distinct CDR3 sequences, about 15% seen once. The CDR3 totals 13 residues. Trimming shortened V by 0 bases and J by 7 bases, and 6 bases separated the two germline ends. Germline assignment: CDR1 SNHLY and CDR2 FYNNEI.

The gene calls are TRBV2 and TRBJ2-2; the D is unclear. This receptor was obtained from a woman in her sixties with Graves' ophthalmopathy. Specimen: blood. The chain's CDR3 is CASSEAWNGELFF. In DNA, the CDR3 is TGTGCCAGCAGTGAAGCGTGGAACGGGGAGCTGTTTTTT. The full variable domain, with the rest looked up from reference TRBV2 and TRBJ2-2, is EPEVTQTPSHQVTQMGQEVILRCVPISNHLYFYWYRQILGQKVEFLVSFYNNEISEKSEIFDDQFSVERPDGSNFTLKIRSTKLEDSAMYFCASSEAWNGELFFGEGSRLTVL.